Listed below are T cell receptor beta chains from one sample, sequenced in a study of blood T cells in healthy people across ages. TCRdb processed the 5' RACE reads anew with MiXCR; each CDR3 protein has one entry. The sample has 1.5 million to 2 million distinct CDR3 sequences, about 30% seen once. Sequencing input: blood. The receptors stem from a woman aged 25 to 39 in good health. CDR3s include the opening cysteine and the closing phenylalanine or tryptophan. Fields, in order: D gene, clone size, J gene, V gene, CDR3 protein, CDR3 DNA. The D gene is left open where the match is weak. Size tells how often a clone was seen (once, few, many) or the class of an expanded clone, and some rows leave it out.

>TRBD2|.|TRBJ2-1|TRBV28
CVSIGAGGNEQFF
TGTGTCAGTATCGGAGCGGGGGGGAATGAGCAGTTCTTC
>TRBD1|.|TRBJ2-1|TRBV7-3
CASSNPTGAINEQFF
TGTGCCAGCAGCAACCCGACAGGGGCGATCAATGAGCAGTTCTTC
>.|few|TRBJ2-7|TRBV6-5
CASSNGLEQYF
TGTGCCAGCAGTAACGGGCTCGAGCAGTACTTC
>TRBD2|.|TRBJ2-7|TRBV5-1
CASAVASGNSYEQYF
TGCGCCAGCGCGGTTGCTAGCGGAAACTCCTACGAGCAGTACTTC
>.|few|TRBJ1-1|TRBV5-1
CASRSTENTEAFF
TGCGCCAGCAGATCAACAGAAAACACTGAAGCTTTCTTT
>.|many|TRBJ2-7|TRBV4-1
CASSQESVETSIYEQYF
TGCGCCAGCAGCCAAGAAAGCGTCGAGACATCGATTTACGAGCAGTACTTC
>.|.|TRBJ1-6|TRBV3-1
CASTSGSLYSPLHF
TGTGCCAGCACCTCAGGGTCCCTCTATTCACCCCTCCACTTT
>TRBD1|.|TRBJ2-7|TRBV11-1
CASSLGQGLAYEQYF
TGTGCCAGCAGCTTAGGACAGGGGTTGGCCTACGAGCAGTACTTC
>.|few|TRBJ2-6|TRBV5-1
CASSPMTSGANVLTF
TGCGCCAGCAGCCCCATGACCTCTGGGGCCAACGTCCTGACTTTC
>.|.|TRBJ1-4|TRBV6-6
CASSYWSGRGEKLFF
TGTGCCAGCAGTTACTGGTCGGGGCGCGGTGAAAAACTGTTTTTT
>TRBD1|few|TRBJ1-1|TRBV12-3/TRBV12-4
CASSLQGTDTEAFF
TGTGCCAGCAGCTTACAGGGGACGGACACTGAAGCTTTCTTT
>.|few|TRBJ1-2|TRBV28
CASNRRRGGMGGYTF
TGTGCCAGCAATCGCCGCCGAGGCGGGATGGGGGGCTACACCTTC
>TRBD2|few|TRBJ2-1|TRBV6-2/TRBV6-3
CASSPRGLAGGIEQFF
TGTGCCAGCAGCCCACGGGGGCTAGCGGGAGGTATTGAGCAGTTCTTC
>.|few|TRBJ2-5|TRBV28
CASNSAGETQYF
TGTGCCAGCAACTCGGCTGGGGAGACCCAGTACTTC
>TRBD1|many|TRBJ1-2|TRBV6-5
CASRRDRGTYGYTF
TGTGCCAGCAGACGGGACAGGGGAACCTATGGCTACACCTTC
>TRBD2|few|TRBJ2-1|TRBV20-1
CSASLGMAGADEQFF
TGCAGTGCTAGTCTTGGAATGGCGGGAGCGGATGAGCAGTTCTTC
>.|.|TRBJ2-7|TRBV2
CASSEFALREQYF
TGTGCCAGCAGTGAATTCGCGCTAAGGGAGCAGTACTTC
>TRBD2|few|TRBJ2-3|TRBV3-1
CASSLTRTSGKGTQYF
TGTGCCAGCAGCCTTACCCGGACTAGCGGGAAGGGTACGCAGTATTTT
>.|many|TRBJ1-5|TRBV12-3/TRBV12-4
CASSLQGRNQPQHF
TGTGCCAGCAGTTTACAGGGGCGCAATCAGCCCCAGCATTTT
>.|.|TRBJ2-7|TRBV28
CASSSPTPGFGYEQYF
TGTGCCAGCAGTTCACCAACACCGGGGTTTGGGTACGAGCAGTACTTC
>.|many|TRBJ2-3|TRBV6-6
CASSYRDSSTDTQYF
TGTGCCAGCAGTTACCGGGATTCTAGCACAGATACGCAGTATTTT
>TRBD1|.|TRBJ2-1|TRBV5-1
CASSLVVGQGEQFF
TGCGCCAGCAGCTTGGTGGTGGGACAGGGGGAGCAGTTCTTC
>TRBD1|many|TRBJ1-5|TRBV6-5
CASRRTGGQPQHF
TGTGCCAGCAGAAGGACAGGTGGTCAGCCCCAGCATTTT
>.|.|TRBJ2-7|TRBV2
CASSDPGDWTYEQYF
TGTGCCAGCAGCGATCCCGGGGATTGGACTTACGAGCAGTACTTC
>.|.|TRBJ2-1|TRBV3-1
CASSSPPRSYNEQFF
TGTGCCAGCAGCTCGCCCCCCCGCTCCTACAATGAGCAGTTCTTC
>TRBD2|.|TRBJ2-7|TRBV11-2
CASSYVAGKYEQYF
TGTGCCAGCAGTTACGTAGCGGGGAAGTACGAGCAGTACTTC
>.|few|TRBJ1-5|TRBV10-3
CAISEVAVQGNQPQHF
TGTGCCATCAGTGAGGTGGCAGTCCAGGGCAATCAGCCCCAGCATTTT
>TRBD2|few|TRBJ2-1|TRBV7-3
CASSLSPAGGSRNEQFF
TGTGCCAGCAGCTTATCTCCAGCGGGGGGAAGTCGTAATGAGCAGTTCTTC
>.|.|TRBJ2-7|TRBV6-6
CASSYGGRNNEQYF
TGTGCCAGCAGTTACGGGGGAAGAAACAATGAGCAGTACTTC
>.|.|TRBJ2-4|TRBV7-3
CASSPPPVRDIQYF
TGTGCCAGCAGCCCCCCTCCGGTTAGGGACATTCAGTACTTC
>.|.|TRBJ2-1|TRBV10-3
CAAGVGGDEQFF
TGTGCCGCGGGAGTAGGGGGGGATGAGCAGTTCTTC
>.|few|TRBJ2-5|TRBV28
CASSLFDGEDGETQYF
TGTGCCAGCAGTTTATTCGACGGGGAGGACGGGGAGACCCAGTACTTC
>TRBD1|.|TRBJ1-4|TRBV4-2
CASSQPDREAMLKLFF
TGTGCCAGCAGCCAACCGGACAGGGAGGCAATGTTGAAACTGTTTTTT
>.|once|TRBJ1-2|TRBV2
CASREALREDGYTF
TGTGCCAGCAGGGAAGCGCTTCGGGAGGATGGCTACACCTTC
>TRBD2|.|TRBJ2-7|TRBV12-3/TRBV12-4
CASSLLAGGPGEQYF
TGTGCCAGCAGTTTACTAGCGGGAGGGCCGGGGGAGCAGTACTTC